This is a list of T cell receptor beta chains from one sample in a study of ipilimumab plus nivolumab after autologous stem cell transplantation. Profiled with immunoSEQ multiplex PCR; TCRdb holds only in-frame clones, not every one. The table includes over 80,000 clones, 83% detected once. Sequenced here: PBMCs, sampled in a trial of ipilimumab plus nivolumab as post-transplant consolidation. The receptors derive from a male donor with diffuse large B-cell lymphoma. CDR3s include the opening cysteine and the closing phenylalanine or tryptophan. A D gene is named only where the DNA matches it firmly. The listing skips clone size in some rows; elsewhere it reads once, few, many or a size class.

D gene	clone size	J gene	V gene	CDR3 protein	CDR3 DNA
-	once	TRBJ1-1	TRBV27	CASTLRAHNTEAFF	TGTGCCAGCACCCTCAGGGCCCACAACACTGAAGCTTTCTTT
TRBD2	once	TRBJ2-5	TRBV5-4	CASSSGGNNQETQYF	TGTGCCAGCAGCTCGGGGGGGAATAACCAAGAGACCCAGTACTTC
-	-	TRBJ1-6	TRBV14	CASRGETYNSPLHF	TGTGCCAGCAGGGGTGAGACCTATAATTCACCCCTCCACTTT
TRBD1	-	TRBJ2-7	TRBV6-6	CASSRLDRGYEQYF	TGTGCCAGCAGTCGACTGGACAGGGGGTACGAGCAGTACTTC
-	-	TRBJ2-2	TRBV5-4	CASSQEPVGELFF	TGTGCCAGCAGCCAAGAGCCGGTCGGGGAGCTGTTTTTT
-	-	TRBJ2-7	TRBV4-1	CASSHAYFYEQYF	TGCGCCAGCAGCCATGCTTATTTCTACGAGCAGTACTTC
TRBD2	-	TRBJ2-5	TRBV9	CASSEQRLAARAQETQYF	TGTGCCAGCAGCGAGCAGCGGCTAGCGGCGCGAGCCCAAGAGACCCAGTACTTC
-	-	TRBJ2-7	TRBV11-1	CASSWRGGYEQYF	TGTGCCAGCAGCTGGCGGGGTGGGTACGAGCAGTACTTC
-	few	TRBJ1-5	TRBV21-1	CASSKDGGPQHF	TGTGCCAGCAGCAAAGATGGGGGGCCCCAGCATTTT
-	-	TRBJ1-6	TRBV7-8	CASSPDRNSPLHF	TGTGCCAGCAGCCCCGACAGGAATTCACCCCTCCACTTT
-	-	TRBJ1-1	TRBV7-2	CASSPFAAEAFF	TGTGCCAGCAGCCCCTTCGCAGCTGAAGCTTTCTTT
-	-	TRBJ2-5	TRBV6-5	CASRVTAGRQETQYF	TGTGCCAGCAGGGTTACGGCGGGGCGGCAAGAGACCCAGTACTTC
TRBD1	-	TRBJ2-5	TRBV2	CASSGRGQGMETQYF	TGTGCCAGCAGTGGCCGCGGACAGGGGATGGAGACCCAGTACTTC
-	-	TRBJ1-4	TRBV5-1	CASSLNGASGTNEKLFF	TGCGCCAGCAGCTTGAATGGAGCCTCGGGCACTAATGAAAAACTGTTTTTT
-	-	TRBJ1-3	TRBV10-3	CAISESPGNTIYF	TGTGCCATCAGTGAGTCGCCTGGAAACACCATATATTTT
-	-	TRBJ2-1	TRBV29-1	CSPGLGGEQFF	TGCAGCCCCGGTCTGGGCGGCGAGCAGTTCTTC
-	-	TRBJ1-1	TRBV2	CASSEGTRTEAFF	TGTGCCAGCAGTGAGGGGACTCGCACTGAAGCTTTCTTT
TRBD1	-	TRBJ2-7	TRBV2	CASTGDRGYEQYF	TGTGCCAGCACAGGTGACAGGGGTTACGAGCAGTACTTC
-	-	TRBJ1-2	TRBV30	CAWSPLGGYTF	TGTGCCTGGAGCCCCCTCGGGGGCTACACCTTC
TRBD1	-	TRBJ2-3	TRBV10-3	CAIRPDRVDTQYF	TGTGCCATCAGACCGGACAGGGTAGATACGCAGTATTTT
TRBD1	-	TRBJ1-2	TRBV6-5	CASSRQGYGYTF	TGTGCCAGCAGCCGACAGGGGTATGGCTACACCTTC
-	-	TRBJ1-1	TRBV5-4	CASSLRGIHTEAFF	TGTGCCAGCAGCCTCAGGGGTATTCACACTGAAGCTTTCTTT
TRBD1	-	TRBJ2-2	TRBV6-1	CASIKGTGGTGELFF	TGTGCCAGCATTAAGGGGACAGGGGGGACCGGGGAGCTGTTTTTT
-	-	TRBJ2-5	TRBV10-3	CAAARGGGETQYF	TGTGCCGCCGCCCGGGGCGGAGGGGAGACCCAGTACTTC
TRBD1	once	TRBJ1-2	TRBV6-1	CASSATWTGGAGGYTF	TGTGCCAGCAGTGCTACTTGGACAGGGGGCGCCGGTGGCTACACCTTC
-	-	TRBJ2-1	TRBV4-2	CASSQDVPNEQFF	TGTGCCAGCAGCCAAGATGTACCGAATGAGCAGTTCTTC
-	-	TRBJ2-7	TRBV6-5	CASSYSTTYFSYEQYF	TGTGCCAGCAGTTACTCGACCACGTATTTCTCCTACGAGCAGTACTTC
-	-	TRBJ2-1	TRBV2	CASRWLEAHNEQFF	TGTGCCAGCAGGTGGCTAGAGGCCCACAATGAGCAGTTCTTC
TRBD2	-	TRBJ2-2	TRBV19	CASSIGVAGPGELFF	TGTGCCAGTAGTATCGGCGTAGCGGGTCCCGGGGAGCTGTTTTTT
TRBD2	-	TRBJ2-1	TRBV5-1	CASQAAGETHNEQFF	TGCGCCAGCCAGGCGGCGGGGGAGACACACAATGAGCAGTTCTTC
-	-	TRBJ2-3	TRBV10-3	CAISESERPDTQYF	TGTGCCATCAGTGAGTCGGAGCGGCCAGATACGCAGTATTTT
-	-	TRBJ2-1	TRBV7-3	CASSLDRGSYNEQFF	TGTGCCAGCAGCTTGGATAGGGGCTCGTACAATGAGCAGTTCTTC
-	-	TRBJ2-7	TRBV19	CASSKVDSTTYEQYF	TGTGCCAGTAGTAAGGTCGACAGTACCACCTACGAGCAGTACTTC
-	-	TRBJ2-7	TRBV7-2	CASSVNRVYEQYF	TGTGCCAGCAGCGTAAACAGGGTCTACGAGCAGTACTTC
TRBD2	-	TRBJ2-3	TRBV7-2	CASSSTSGGYTDTQYF	TGTGCCAGCAGCTCGACTAGCGGGGGGTACACAGATACGCAGTATTTT
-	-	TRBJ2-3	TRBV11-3	CASSPGVGLKSTDTQYF	TGTGCCAGCAGCCCCGGGGTCGGTCTCAAAAGCACAGATACGCAGTATTTT
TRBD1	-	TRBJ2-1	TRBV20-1	CSATPGQELF	TGCAGTGCTACACCGGGACAGGAACTCTTC
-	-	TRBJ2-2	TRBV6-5	CASRLLSGTGELFF	TGTGCCAGCAGATTACTTAGCGGCACCGGGGAGCTGTTTTTT
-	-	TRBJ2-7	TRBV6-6	CASSYSPGSYEQYF	TGTGCCAGCAGTTACTCCCCCGGCTCCTACGAGCAGTACTTC
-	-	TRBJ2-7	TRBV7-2	CASSSPQGFYEQYF	TGTGCCAGCAGCTCCCCTCAGGGGTTTTACGAGCAGTACTTC
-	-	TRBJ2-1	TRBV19	CASKDKNGNEQFF	TGTGCCAGTAAGGACAAGAACGGCAATGAGCAGTTCTTC
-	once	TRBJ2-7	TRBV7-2	CASSLGATTHEQYF	TGTGCCAGCAGCTTAGGGGCCACTACCCACGAGCAGTACTTC
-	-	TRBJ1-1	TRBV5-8	CASSRNSHTEAFF	TGTGCCAGCAGCCGGAACTCGCACACTGAAGCTTTCTTT
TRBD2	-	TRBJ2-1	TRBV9	CASSVVERGGVRNEQFF	TGTGCCAGCAGCGTAGTTGAGCGGGGGGGTGTTAGGAATGAGCAGTTCTTC
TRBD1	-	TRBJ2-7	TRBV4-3	CASSLRDRGPNEQYF	TGCGCCAGCAGCCTCCGGGACAGGGGGCCAAACGAGCAGTACTTC
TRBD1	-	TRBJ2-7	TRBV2	CASSVPGQGSEQYF	TGTGCCAGCAGTGTCCCGGGACAGGGTTCCGAGCAGTACTTC
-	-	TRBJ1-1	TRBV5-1	CASSRGGTVNTEAFF	TGCGCCAGCAGCAGGGGAGGGACGGTGAACACTGAAGCTTTCTTT
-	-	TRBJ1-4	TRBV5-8	CASIRGKLFF	TGTGCCAGCATTCGCGGAAAACTGTTTTTT
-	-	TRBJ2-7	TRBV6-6	CASSYENYEQYF	TGTGCCAGCAGTTACGAGAATTACGAGCAGTACTTC
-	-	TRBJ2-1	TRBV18	CASSRTRFKQGPQRGEQFF	TGTGCCAGCTCCCGCACAAGATTTAAACAGGGTCCCCAAAGGGGTGAGCAGTTCTTC
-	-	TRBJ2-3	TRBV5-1	CASSLGHTDTQYF	TGCGCCAGCAGCTTGGGTCACACAGATACGCAGTATTTT
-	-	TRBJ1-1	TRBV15	CATSRSQGMNTEAFF	TGTGCCACCAGCAGATCACAGGGTATGAACACTGAAGCTTTCTTT
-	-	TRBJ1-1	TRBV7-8	CASSRGDMNTEAFF	TGTGCCAGCAGCCGGGGGGATATGAACACTGAAGCTTTCTTT
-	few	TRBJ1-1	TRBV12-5	CASGPTVNTEAFF	TGTGCTAGTGGTCCCACCGTTAACACTGAAGCTTTCTTT